The 24 T cell receptor beta chains below come from one sample, sequenced in a study of cytomegalovirus exposure and HLA in healthy donors. 60 Vbeta and 13 Jbeta primers were used in PCR. TCRdb keeps only in-frame clones here, not all; method: immunoSEQ multiplex PCR. The sample shows some 130,000 clones, 81% of them seen only once. Sequencing used PBMCs. The receptors originated from a man between 18 and 35 years old in good health and CMV-seronegative.

The chain recombines TRBV27 with TRBJ1-2, with no clear D. The germline V gene has CDR1 MNHEY and CDR2 SMNVEV (reference sequence). The CDR3 has 14 residues. Deletions cut 2 bases from V and 3 bases from J, with 10 bases between. The CDR3 spells CASSLRGSDYGYTF. The DNA of the CDR3 is TGTGCCAGCAGTTTACGGGGATCGGACTATGGCTACACCTTC.

The J gene is TRBJ1-2, the V gene TRBV30, with a possible D match to TRBD1 (6 bases). Germline V gene data show CDR1 as GTSNPN and CDR2 as SVGIG (reference sequence). The CDR3 totals 15 residues. V was trimmed by 0 bases and J by 3 bases, leaving 14 bases between them. The CDR3 protein is CAWSVLQPGDYGYTF. The CDR3 coding sequence is TGTGCCTGGAGTGTACTCCAACCAGGGGACTATGGCTACACCTTC.

This clone was observed a handful of times. The chain recombines TRBV6-5 with TRBJ1-3; no firm D call. The CDR3 extends over 15 amino acids. CDR1 MNHEY and CDR2 SVGAGI come from the germline V gene. V lost 0 bases to trimming and J lost 1 base, with 7 bases between them. The CDR3 bases are TGTGCCAGCAGTTACTCTAGGAGGTCTGGAAACACCATATATTTT. Protein sequence: CASSYSRRSGNTIYF.

The chain couples TRBV5-4 to TRBJ2-7, with 8 bases that match TRBD1. Germline lookup yields CDR1 SGHNT and CDR2 YYREEE (reference sequence). The CDR3 length is 15 residues. V lost 4 bases to trimming and J lost 3 bases; unmatched junction nucleotides: 9. The CDR3 protein is CASSRTDRELYEQYF. As DNA, the CDR3 is TGTGCCAGCAGCCGTACGGACAGGGAACTCTACGAGCAGTACTTC.

This sequence joins TRBV5-1 and TRBJ2-3; 16 bases line up with TRBD2. Trimming took 4 bases from V and 4 from J; bases not matched to a gene: 18. Germline assignment: CDR1 SGHRS and CDR2 YFSETQ. The CDR3 contains 21 residues. CDR3 protein: CASSTRTPGTSGGALADTQYF. In nucleotides, the CDR3 is TGCGCCAGCAGCACCAGGACCCCCGGGACTAGCGGGGGGGCATTAGCAGATACGCAGTATTTT.

The chain employs TRBV11-2 and TRBJ1-1, with TRBD1 matching 8 bases. Germline assignment: CDR1 SGHAT and CDR2 FQNNGV. The CDR3 sequence is 14 residues long. V lost 4 bases, J lost 8 bases, and 9 bases stayed unmatched. The CDR3 DNA is TGTGCCAGCAGCTGGACAGGGCGGCGGCCCGAAGCTTTCTTT. Its protein is CASSWTGRRPEAFF.

The chain employs TRBV7-9 and TRBJ1-1; a weak D match, TRBD1 (5 bases). V gave up 3 bases and J gave up 0 bases, with 11 bases separating them. The V gene's germline CDR1 is SEHNR and CDR2 FQNEAQ (reference sequence). The CDR3 consists of 15 residues. CDR3 region: CASSLRGGMNTEAFF. The CDR3 DNA reads as TGTGCCAGCAGCTTGAGGGGCGGGATGAACACTGAAGCTTTCTTT.

The chain links TRBV7-3 to TRBJ1-6, with D unresolved. The CDR3 spans 13 residues. Trimming cost V 4 bases and J 6 bases, with 7 bases left between them. The germline V gene encodes CDR1 SGHTA and CDR2 FQGTGA. The DNA for the CDR3 is TGTGCCAGCAGCTACGGGAGTAATTCACCCCTCCACTTT. Protein sequence: CASSYGSNSPLHF.

This rearrangement joins TRBV29-1 to TRBJ1-2, with TRBD1 matching over 9 bases. The CDR3 runs 13 residues. The V gene end was trimmed by 7 bases and the J gene end by 8 bases; junction bases not matched to a gene: 11. Germline CDR1 reads SQVTM; CDR2 reads ANQGSEA. CDR3 protein: CSALQTGGGGYTF. The CDR3 coding sequence is TGCAGCGCCCTACAGACAGGGGGAGGAGGCTACACCTTC. Based on the CDR3 plus reference TRBV29-1 and TRBJ1-2, the full variable domain is SAVISQKPSRDICQRGTSLTIQCQVDSQVTMMFWYRQQPGQSLTLIATANQGSEATYESGFVIDKFPISRPNLTFSTLTVSNMSPEDSSIYLCSALQTGGGGYTFGSGTRLTVV.

The CDR3, as DNA: TGCAGCTGGACAGGGGGCGAGTCCTACGAGCAGTACTTC. Protein product: CSWTGGESYEQYF. The chain is built from TRBV29-1 and TRBJ2-7; 11 positions agree with TRBD1. V lost 8 bases, J lost 1 base, and 4 bases stayed unmatched. The CDR3 contains 13 residues. CDR1 and CDR2 (germline): SQVTM, ANQGSEA.

The rearrangement links TRBV5-4 to TRBJ1-1; D is ambiguous. Deletions cut 1 base from V and 4 bases from J, with 8 bases between. CDR1 is SGHNT and CDR2 is YYREEE in the germline V gene (reference sequence). This CDR3 region has 13 residues. CDR3: CASSLYSSTEAFF. The CDR3 coding sequence is TGTGCCAGCAGCTTGTATAGCAGCACTGAAGCTTTCTTT.

The chain recombines TRBV4-3 with TRBJ1-3; possible D gene TRBD1, 5 bases. The CDR3 has 15 amino acids. V lost 0 bases and J 1 base, leaving 7 bases between the germline ends. Germline CDR1 reads LGHNA; CDR2 reads YSLEER. The CDR3 loop is CASSQDPGSGNTIYF. CDR3 DNA sequence: TGCGCCAGCAGCCAAGATCCAGGGTCTGGAAACACCATATATTTT.

This chain uses TRBV9 with TRBJ2-7; 11 bases map to TRBD1. The CDR3 has 14 amino acids. J lost 7 bases, V lost 4 bases, and 7 bases had no gene match. CDR1 SGDLS and CDR2 YYNGEE come from the germline V gene. The CDR3, as DNA: TGTGCCAGCAGCAGGGGACAGGGGGTAGGGGAGCAGTACTTC. It yields the protein CASSRGQGVGEQYF.

The chain employs TRBV11-2 and TRBJ1-2, with no clear D. Trimming shortened V by 5 bases and J by 4 bases, and 17 bases separated the two germline ends. There are 15 residues in the CDR3. Germline CDR1 reads SGHAT; CDR2 reads FQNNGV. The CDR3 region has the DNA TGTGCCAGCAGCCCCTACTCCTCTACCTCCTATGGCTACACCTTC. The encoded protein is CASSPYSSTSYGYTF.

The CDR3 sequence: CASIAAESSYNEQFF. The CDR3 DNA reads as TGTGCCAGCATTGCAGCGGAAAGCTCCTACAATGAGCAGTTCTTC. This chain joins TRBV6-6 and TRBJ2-1; tentative D call: TRBD2 (5 bases). The germline V gene has CDR1 MNHNY and CDR2 SVGAGI (reference sequence). There are 15 residues in the CDR3. V was shortened by 7 bases and J by 0 bases, with 13 bases between the two germline ends.

The chain is built from TRBV7-2 and TRBJ2-7; 9 bases agree with TRBD2. V trimming: 1 base; J trimming: 4 bases; junction bases outside the gene matches: 14. This CDR3 spans 18 amino acids. CDR1 is SGHTA and CDR2 is FQGNSA in the germline V gene. CDR3 in amino acids: CASSLGLRIGGGAYEQYF. As DNA, the CDR3 is TGTGCCAGCAGCTTAGGGCTTCGGATAGGCGGGGGGGCTTACGAGCAGTACTTC.

The rearrangement joins TRBV7-9 to TRBJ1-1, with 8 bases identical to TRBD1. This CDR3 contains 14 residues. V gave up 0 bases and J gave up 8 bases; unmatched junction bases: 5. Germline lookup yields CDR1 SEHNR and CDR2 FQNEAQ (reference sequence). The CDR3: CASSLALGTGEAFF. CDR3 DNA: TGTGCCAGCAGCTTAGCGTTAGGGACAGGCGAAGCTTTCTTT.

The chain uses TRBV7-8 and TRBJ2-2; the D gene is possibly TRBD1 (6 bases). Trimming took off 3 bases at V and 5 bases at J, with 10 bases between the two ends. Looked up from germline, CDR1 is SGHVS and CDR2 is FQNEAQ. CDR3 length: 14 amino acids. Here the CDR3 reads CASSFAGVTGELFF. The CDR3 DNA is TGTGCCAGCAGCTTCGCAGGGGTGACCGGGGAGCTGTTTTTT. Together with reference TRBV7-8 and TRBJ2-2, the CDR3 gives the full variable domain: GAGVSQSPRYKVAKRGQDVALRCDPISGHVSLFWYQQALGQGPEFLTYFQNEAQLDKSGLPSDRFFAERPEGSVSTLKIQRTQQEDSAVYLCASSFAGVTGELFFGEGSRLTVL.

CDR3 in DNA: TGCGCCAGCAAGACCGGGGCTAATGAAAAACTGTTTTTT. Amino acids: CASKTGANEKLFF. The chain employs TRBV4-1 and TRBJ1-4; D unclear. V lost 7 bases and J lost 3, with 9 bases in between. The CDR3 spans 13 residues. In germline, CDR1 is MGHRA, CDR2 YSYEKL.

The rearrangement uses TRBV9 and TRBJ1-6; 7 bases are shared with TRBD1. Losses at the gene ends were 0 bases for V and 11 bases for J; bases not matched to a gene: 23. CDR1 SGDLS and CDR2 YYNGEE come from the germline V gene. The CDR3 has 20 residues. The CDR3 region has the DNA TGTGCCAGCAGCGTAGGAAGACAGGGCTTCTTCGAAGGAATTATTGCACCCCTCCACTTT. This gives the protein CASSVGRQGFFEGIIAPLHF.

The CDR3 DNA reads as TGTGCCAGCAGTGAATATATCCCGGGACTAGCGGGGGGTGAGACCCAGTACTTC. This gives the protein CASSEYIPGLAGGETQYF. The V and J genes are TRBV25-1 and TRBJ2-5; TRBD2 agrees at 15 bases. The CDR3 loop spans 18 amino acids. V lost 0 bases and J lost 5; bases outside the gene matches: 7. In germline, CDR1 is MGHDK, CDR2 SYGVNS.

The CDR3 DNA reads as TGCAGCGTTGAGAACGGCCAAGAGACCCAGTACTTC. Translated: CSVENGQETQYF. The rearrangement links TRBV29-1 to TRBJ2-5; no clear D. The CDR3 length is 12 residues. Germline-derived CDR1 and CDR2 are SQVTM and ANQGSEA. Trimming stripped 3 bases from V and 1 base from J, with 6 bases between.

The gene calls are TRBV2 and TRBJ2-1; 7 nucleotides align to TRBD1. The V and J ends lost 8 bases and 0 bases, in that order; junction bases with no gene match: 4. The length of the CDR3 is 14 residues. The germline CDR1 and CDR2 sequences are SNHLY and FYNNEI. CDR3 sequence (DNA): TGTGCCAGCGTTCGGGACAGCTCCTACAATGAGCAGTTCTTC. Protein sequence: CASVRDSSYNEQFF. Combining the CDR3 with reference TRBV2 and TRBJ2-1 gives the whole variable domain EPEVTQTPSHQVTQMGQEVILRCVPISNHLYFYWYRQILGQKVEFLVSFYNNEISEKSEIFDDQFSVERPDGSNFTLKIRSTKLEDSAMYFCASVRDSSYNEQFFGPGTRLTVL.

V and J are TRBV30 and TRBJ1-6, with a possible D match to TRBD1 (6 bases). V lost 6 bases, J lost 14 bases, and 20 bases lay in between. CDR3 size: 13 residues. Germline V gives CDR1 GTSNPN, CDR2 SVGIG (reference sequence). Here the CDR3 DNA reads TGTGCCTGCCCGGGACAAATGAAGTCGTCCCTCCACTTT. Its protein is CACPGQMKSSLHF.